These 20 T cell receptor beta chains came from one sample sequenced in a study of blood T cell repertoires in COVID-19. TCRdb keeps only in-frame clones here, not all; method: immunoSEQ multiplex PCR. This sample has approximately 92,000 clones; around 81% occur once, and the top ten carry 4.1%. Sequencing input: peripheral blood. The receptor set was obtained from a man aged 55 to 70 with acute or convalescent COVID-19.

V is TRBV19 and J is TRBJ2-3; D might be TRBD1 (5 bases). The CDR3 runs 16 residues. Trimming took 8 bases from V and 4 from J, leaving 22 bases between them. Germline values: CDR1 LNHDA, CDR2 SQIVND (reference sequence). CDR3 loop: CASQDTGDRWADTQYF. Written as DNA, the CDR3 is TGTGCCAGTCAGGACACTGGAGACCGGTGGGCAGATACGCAGTATTTT.

The rearrangement uses TRBV6-5 and TRBJ2-3, with 12 bases lining up with TRBD1. The CDR3 has 14 amino acids. J gave up 3 bases and V 8 bases, and 3 bases lay outside the gene matches. Germline V lookup: CDR1 MNHEY, CDR2 SVGAGI. The CDR3 spells CASRDRGLTDTQYF. CDR3 DNA: TGTGCCAGCCGGGACAGGGGGCTTACAGATACGCAGTATTTT.

This chain links TRBV20-1 with TRBJ1-2; D uncertain. The germline CDR1 and CDR2 sequences are DFQATT and SNEGSKA (reference sequence). Trimming took 8 bases from V and 4 from J, leaving 11 bases between them. The CDR3 contains 11 residues. The CDR3 here is CSLGGVYGYTF. The CDR3 coding sequence is TGCAGTCTCGGAGGTGTCTATGGCTACACCTTC.

V and J are TRBV6-5 and TRBJ2-5; tentatively, D is TRBD1 (6 bases). V dropped 7 bases and J dropped 6 bases, with 18 bases sitting between them. CDR1 MNHEY and CDR2 SVGAGI come from the germline V gene. This CDR3 has 14 amino acids. CDR3 sequence: CASTYSDSSKTQYF. The CDR3 region has the DNA TGTGCCAGCACCTACTCGGACAGCTCAAAGACCCAGTACTTC.

In DNA, the CDR3 is TGTGCCAGCAGCGTATATGTGGGAGGGTACACAGATACGCAGTATTTT. Its translation is CASSVYVGGYTDTQYF. The gene calls are TRBV9 and TRBJ2-3, with 7 bases lining up with TRBD2. In germline, CDR1 is SGDLS, CDR2 YYNGEE. Trimming took 1 base from V and 2 from J; bases not matched to a gene: 7. The CDR3 covers 16 residues.

The chain has TRBV6-6 and TRBJ2-1; 10 nucleotides match TRBD2. Per the germline V gene, CDR1 is MNHNY and CDR2 is SVGAGI (reference sequence). The CDR3 consists of 16 residues. V lost 2 bases and J lost 5; bases outside the gene matches: 6. The CDR3 nucleotides are TGTGCCAGCAGTTACCGCGGACTAGCGGTAAACAATGAGCAGTTCTTC. Its protein is CASSYRGLAVNNEQFF.

The rearrangement links TRBV4-2 to TRBJ1-2; D not resolved. The CDR3 totals 13 residues. Germline CDR1 and CDR2: LGHNA and YNFKEQ. The germline V and J ends were trimmed by 0 bases and 8 bases, with 10 bases remaining between them. The CDR3, as DNA: TGTGCCAGCAGCCAAGACAGGATCTCGGGCTACACCTTC. Protein: CASSQDRISGYTF.

This clone was seen once. The rearrangement joins TRBV4-1 to TRBJ1-5; tentative D call: TRBD1 (5 bases). V lost 1 base and J 5 bases, leaving 9 bases between the germline ends. The CDR3 is 14 residues long. Germline values: CDR1 MGHRA, CDR2 YSYEKL. The CDR3 DNA reads TGCGCCAGCAGCCAAGGGGCAGGGTATCAGCCCCAGCATTTT. Its protein is CASSQGAGYQPQHF.

The chain is built from TRBV6-2 or TRBV6-3 and TRBJ1-5; D uncertain. The CDR3 extends over 14 amino acids. Germline V lookup: CDR1 MNHEY, CDR2 SVGEGT. V lost 0 bases and J 7 bases, leaving 10 bases between the germline ends. The CDR3 sequence: CASSYSLSAQPQHF. The CDR3 DNA reads as TGTGCCAGCAGTTACTCCTTGTCCGCGCAGCCCCAGCATTTT.

The chain carries TRBV7-2 and TRBJ1-2; 7 nucleotides align to TRBD1. The CDR3 has 14 amino acids. The trim removed 5 bases at V and 5 bases at J, leaving 8 bases unmatched. The germline V gene has CDR1 SGHTA and CDR2 FQGNSA. CDR3 region: CASSTTTGSYGYTF. For the CDR3, the DNA is TGTGCCAGCAGCACAACGACAGGGTCGTATGGCTACACCTTC.

The chain has TRBV3-1 (or the pseudogene TRBV3-2) and TRBJ1-5; D gene unclear. The CDR3 is made up of 14 amino acids. The germline V gene encodes CDR1 LGHDT and CDR2 YNNKEL (reference sequence). V was trimmed by 1 base and J by 7 bases, leaving 11 bases between them. The CDR3 here is CASSQGRGGQPQHF. CDR3 DNA: TGTGCCAGCAGCCAAGGTCGGGGAGGCCAGCCCCAGCATTTT.

The rearrangement links TRBV24-1 to TRBJ2-1; TRBD2 matches 10 bases. Germline CDR1 KGHDR, CDR2 SFDVKD. Unmatched junction bases numbered 11, after V lost 4 bases and J lost 9 bases. This CDR3 is 16 amino acids long. CDR3 protein: CATSETLAGTTIEQFF. The CDR3 DNA sequence: TGTGCCACCAGTGAGACACTAGCGGGGACTACAATTGAGCAGTTCTTC.

The chain links TRBV5-4 to TRBJ1-2; possibly TRBD1 for D (5 bases). CDR1 and CDR2 from the germline V gene are SGHNT and YYREEE (reference sequence). The CDR3 spans 15 residues. Trimming shortened V by 5 bases and J by 0 bases, and 14 bases separated the two germline ends. CDR3 residues: CASRHTGATNYGYTF. The CDR3, as DNA: TGTGCCAGCAGACATACAGGAGCCACTAACTATGGCTACACCTTC.

This sequence joins TRBV24-1 and TRBJ1-1; D is perhaps TRBD1 (6 bases). Germline CDR1 and CDR2: KGHDR and SFDVKD. V shed 4 bases and J shed 5 bases, with 16 bases lying between them. The CDR3 is 15 amino acids. This chain's CDR3 is CATSELGQRGTEAFF. CDR3 sequence (DNA): TGTGCCACCAGTGAACTTGGACAGAGAGGGACTGAAGCTTTCTTT.

The chain recombines TRBV6-5 with TRBJ1-1; maybe TRBD1 (5 bases). This CDR3 has 13 residues. The germline V gene has CDR1 MNHEY and CDR2 SVGAGI. V was trimmed by 2 bases and J by 1 base, leaving 5 bases between them. CDR3 nucleotides: TGTGCCAGCAGTTACGACAGGAACACTGAAGCTTTCTTT. Translation gives CASSYDRNTEAFF.

This clone was counted between two and nine times. This sequence joins TRBV7-3 and TRBJ1-5; unclear D gene. The ends were cut back, 5 bases at V and 7 bases at J, with 15 bases in the middle. The CDR3 runs to 14 residues. Germline V gene lookup returns CDR1 SGHTA and CDR2 FQGTGA. CDR3 bases: TGTGCCAGCAGCCCGGAGGGCCGCTTGCAGCCCCAGCATTTT. Translating gives CASSPEGRLQPQHF.

The rearrangement joins TRBV2 to TRBJ2-3; 13 bases align to TRBD2. CDR1 and CDR2 from the germline V gene are SNHLY and FYNNEI. The CDR3 runs to 15 residues. J was trimmed by 6 bases and V by 8 bases; bases with no gene match: 8. The CDR3 DNA reads TGTGCCAGCTCCTCGGGGGGACTAGCGGGGGATACGCAGTATTTT. It translates to CASSSGGLAGDTQYF.

The V and J genes are TRBV24-1 and TRBJ1-2; D gene unclear. The germline CDR1 and CDR2 sequences are KGHDR and SFDVKD. The CDR3 sequence is 14 residues long. V gave up 4 bases and J gave up 3 bases, with 11 bases separating them. The CDR3 region has the DNA TGTGCCACCAGTGAGCGGGATGCCTACTATGGCTACACCTTC. This translates into CATSERDAYYGYTF.

The chain couples TRBV7-6 to TRBJ1-5; 8 bases map to TRBD1. V shed 5 bases, J shed 3 bases, and the junction held 9 bases outside the gene matches. CDR3 size: 16 residues. CDR1 and CDR2 (germline): SGHVS, FNYEAQ. The CDR3, as DNA: TGTGCCAGCAGCGATGGTACAGGGGGTTTCAATCAGCCCCAGCATTTT. It is translated as CASSDGTGGFNQPQHF.

The chain recombines TRBV4-2 with TRBJ1-1, with D maybe TRBD1 (5 bases). The V gene lost 4 bases and the J gene lost 4 bases, with 16 bases spanning the gap. CDR3 length: 15 amino acids. The germline V gene has CDR1 LGHNA and CDR2 YNFKEQ. CDR3 nucleotides: TGTGCCAGCAGCCTTCTTACGGGGGGGAGCACTGAAGCTTTCTTT. Translated: CASSLLTGGSTEAFF.